This T cell receptor beta chain was obtained from a study of blood T cell repertoires in COVID-19. The assay was immunoSEQ multiplex PCR, and TCRdb's table has in-frame clones only and misses some. The table lists 180,000 or so clones, over 70% of them singletons, with about 10% in the top ten. The receptor comes from a middle-aged man who had recovered from COVID-19. Sequencing used PBMCs or T cells enriched from blood (not recorded which).

As DNA, the CDR3 is TGTGCCAGCAGCGCGGGCAGGGGAGAGACCCAGTACTTC. This encodes CASSAGRGETQYF. The chain links TRBV5-5 to TRBJ2-5; the D gene is possibly TRBD1 (6 bases). This CDR3 comprises 13 residues. V was pared by 4 bases and J by 4 bases, with 11 bases between. Germline lookup yields CDR1 SGHKS and CDR2 YYEKEE (reference sequence). The whole variable domain, remainder taken from reference TRBV5-5 and TRBJ2-5, is DAGVTQSPTHLIKTRGQQVTLRCSPISGHKSVSWYQQVLGQGPQFIFQYYEKEERGRGNFPDRFSARQFPNYSSELNVNALLLGDSALYLCASSAGRGETQYFGPGTRLLVL.